The text below deals with one TCR beta chain. The source of the sample is a study of blood T cell repertoires in COVID-19. Study overall: In each case, the material was cDNA or gDNA derived from T cells, B-cell-depleted T cells, or PBMCs.

With V trimmed by 8 bases and J by 9 bases, 13 bases remained unmatched. The germline V gene encodes CDR1 SGHDN and CDR2 FVKESK. CDR3 length: 16 residues. Adults between roughly 18 and 95 years of age took part from 20 to 25 US areas. Within the 2 weeks before study entry, each person in the exposed group met a COVID-19 case. Per the study methods: Reference gene primer amplification in the assay estimated nucleated cell counts. Assay used: immunoSEQ multiplex PCR; TCRdb lists only in-frame clones, some missing. The V and J calls and clone size were taken over from that table, and D and trimming were inferred from the DNA. The sample shows 200,000 or so clones, approximately 88% of them seen only once.

The chain has TRBV14 and TRBJ1-6, with 10 nucleotides matching TRBD1. This sequence was found in a woman aged 25 to 39 who had been exposed to COVID-19. The specimen was PBMCs or T cells enriched from blood (not recorded which). This chain's CDR3 is CASGMGLGTGASPLHF. In DNA, the CDR3 is TGTGCCAGCGGAATGGGCCTAGGGACAGGGGCTTCACCCCTCCACTTT.